A selection of T cell receptor beta chains follows, all from one sample in a study of T-cell memory formation after mild COVID-19. TCRdb analysed the 5' RACE reads with MiXCR anew, one entry per CDR3 protein. The sample has 550,000 to 600,000 distinct CDR3 sequences; approximately 15% are singletons. Sequenced sample: PBMCs or a T cell subset sorted from them (not recorded which). The origin of the receptors is an adult woman who had mild COVID-19 (a few samples of this study predate the infection). Cell type and time point are not known. Both conserved end residues are part of each CDR3. Fields, in order: V gene, J gene, clone size, D gene, CDR3 protein, CDR3 DNA. The D gene is left open where the match is weak. Clone size is given for some rows only: seen once, a few or many times, or a class if the clone is expanded.

V: TRBV19
J: TRBJ1-2
size: few
D: TRBD1
CDR3: CASSIDRGRDGYTF
DNA: TGTGCCAGTAGTATCGACAGGGGCAGGGATGGCTACACCTTC

V: TRBV4-2
J: TRBJ2-1
size: .
D: .
CDR3: CASSQELDNEQFF
DNA: TGTGCCAGCAGCCAAGAGTTAGACAATGAGCAGTTCTTC

V: TRBV6-6
J: TRBJ2-1
size: few
D: TRBD2
CDR3: CASSLGGVEFF
DNA: TGTGCCAGCAGTCTCGGGGGGGTGGAGTTCTTC

V: TRBV7-6
J: TRBJ1-1
size: .
D: .
CDR3: CASSDKQGFTEAFF
DNA: TGTGCCAGCAGCGACAAACAGGGATTCACTGAAGCTTTCTTT

V: TRBV12-5
J: TRBJ2-5
size: many
D: .
CDR3: CASGYGLRGVGETQYF
DNA: TGTGCTAGTGGTTACGGTTTGCGGGGAGTTGGAGAGACCCAGTACTTC

V: TRBV7-8
J: TRBJ2-2
size: .
D: TRBD2
CDR3: CASSLDPLAGTGELFF
DNA: TGTGCCAGCAGCTTAGATCCCCTAGCGGGCACCGGGGAGCTGTTTTTT

V: TRBV5-1
J: TRBJ1-2
size: many
D: TRBD1
CDR3: CASSDGQGDYYGYTF
DNA: TGCGCCAGCAGCGATGGACAGGGGGACTACTATGGCTACACCTTC

V: TRBV5-1
J: TRBJ2-1
size: few
D: .
CDR3: CASSLEGTPNNEQFF
DNA: TGCGCCAGCAGCTTGGAGGGGACCCCTAACAATGAGCAGTTCTTC

V: TRBV9
J: TRBJ2-1
size: few
D: TRBD2
CDR3: CASSVAWGGGDYNEQFF
DNA: TGTGCCAGCAGCGTAGCTTGGGGCGGGGGGGACTACAATGAGCAGTTCTTC

V: TRBV24-1
J: TRBJ2-7
size: few
D: .
CDR3: CATSDSSRSYEQYF
DNA: TGTGCCACCAGTGATTCATCCCGATCCTACGAGCAGTACTTC

V: TRBV5-1
J: TRBJ2-3
size: .
D: .
CDR3: CASSLVDGVTDTQYF
DNA: TGCGCCAGCAGCTTAGTAGATGGGGTCACAGATACGCAGTATTTT

V: TRBV10-3
J: TRBJ2-4
size: few
D: TRBD1
CDR3: CAISEPGQGENIQYF
DNA: TGTGCCATCAGTGAACCGGGACAGGGTGAAAACATTCAGTACTTC

V: TRBV5-4
J: TRBJ2-1
size: few
D: .
CDR3: CASSSGSSSYNEQFF
DNA: TGTGCCAGCAGCTCCGGCAGCAGCTCCTACAATGAGCAGTTCTTC

V: TRBV9
J: TRBJ2-2
size: few
D: TRBD2
CDR3: CASSVGGSTTGELFF
DNA: TGTGCCAGCAGCGTAGGCGGGAGTACTACCGGGGAGCTGTTTTTT

V: TRBV24-1
J: TRBJ2-2
size: .
D: TRBD1
CDR3: CATSEGQGALLSGELFF
DNA: TGTGCCACCAGTGAGGGACAGGGGGCGCTTCTTTCCGGGGAGCTGTTTTTT

V: TRBV6-2/TRBV6-3
J: TRBJ1-2
size: .
D: .
CDR3: CASSQIGADGYTF
DNA: TGTGCCAGCAGTCAGATCGGGGCGGATGGCTACACCTTC

V: TRBV24-1
J: TRBJ2-2
size: .
D: .
CDR3: CATSDLGQANTGELFF
DNA: TGTGCCACCAGTGATTTGGGGCAGGCGAACACCGGGGAGCTGTTTTTT

V: TRBV4-2
J: TRBJ2-1
size: .
D: TRBD2
CDR3: CASSQVTPSGGIVNEQFF
DNA: TGTGCCAGCAGCCAGGTAACGCCTAGCGGGGGAATTGTGAATGAGCAGTTCTTC

V: TRBV25-1
J: TRBJ2-3
size: few
D: .
CDR3: CASSEEFTDTQYF
DNA: TGTGCCAGCAGTGAGGAATTCACAGATACGCAGTATTTT

V: TRBV2
J: TRBJ2-4
size: .
D: .
CDR3: CASSFEIAKNIQYF
DNA: TGTGCCAGCAGCTTCGAAATAGCCAAAAACATTCAGTACTTC

V: TRBV20-1
J: TRBJ2-1
size: .
D: TRBD2
CDR3: CSARTSGHSYNEQFF
DNA: TGCAGTGCGAGGACTAGCGGACACTCCTACAATGAGCAGTTCTTC

V: TRBV4-1
J: TRBJ1-1
size: few
D: TRBD1
CDR3: CASSQARVTGRTEAFF
DNA: TGCGCCAGCAGCCAAGCCCGAGTGACAGGGAGGACTGAAGCTTTCTTT

V: TRBV5-1
J: TRBJ1-2
size: few
D: .
CDR3: CASSRTSGNLYYYGYTF
DNA: TGCGCCAGCAGCCGGACCTCGGGCAACTTATACTACTATGGCTACACCTTC

V: TRBV14
J: TRBJ1-2
size: .
D: TRBD1
CDR3: CASSQSQGARGYTF
DNA: TGTGCCAGCAGCCAGTCTCAGGGGGCGCGTGGCTACACCTTC

V: TRBV5-4
J: TRBJ1-1
size: .
D: .
CDR3: CASSFRGGLDTEAFF
DNA: TGTGCCAGCAGCTTCCGGGGGGGTTTAGACACTGAAGCTTTCTTT

V: TRBV20-1
J: TRBJ2-7
size: .
D: TRBD2
CDR3: CSVDSGGVSREQYF
DNA: TGCAGTGTGGATAGCGGGGGTGTATCGCGGGAGCAGTACTTC

V: TRBV4-3
J: TRBJ2-1
size: few
D: .
CDR3: CASSQGGSDVNEQFF
DNA: TGCGCCAGCAGCCAAGGAGGGTCTGACGTCAATGAGCAGTTCTTC

V: TRBV12-3/TRBV12-4
J: TRBJ1-1
size: many
D: TRBD1
CDR3: CASSLRDREEAFF
DNA: TGTGCCAGCAGTTTAAGGGACAGGGAGGAAGCTTTCTTT

V: TRBV27
J: TRBJ2-3
size: few
D: TRBD1
CDR3: CASSWTGPTDTQYF
DNA: TGTGCCAGCAGTTGGACAGGGCCCACAGATACGCAGTATTTT

V: TRBV5-1
J: TRBJ2-1
size: few
D: TRBD1
CDR3: CASSLPGQAREQFF
DNA: TGCGCCAGCAGCTTACCGGGACAGGCGAGAGAGCAGTTCTTC

V: TRBV6-2/TRBV6-3
J: TRBJ1-1
size: .
D: .
CDR3: CASSPQGFDTEAFF
DNA: TGTGCCAGCAGTCCTCAGGGTTTCGACACTGAAGCTTTCTTT

V: TRBV24-1
J: TRBJ2-1
size: .
D: .
CDR3: CATSLGGTTYNEQFF
DNA: TGTGCCACCTCCCTTGGGGGCACCACCTACAATGAGCAGTTCTTC

V: TRBV7-2
J: TRBJ2-3
size: few
D: .
CDR3: CASSLFANPDTQYF
DNA: TGTGCCAGCAGCTTATTCGCGAACCCAGATACGCAGTATTTT

V: TRBV11-2
J: TRBJ2-6
size: few
D: .
CDR3: CASSSTKRRIDSGANVLTF
DNA: TGTGCCAGCAGCTCAACGAAGCGCAGGATAGACTCTGGGGCCAACGTCCTGACTTTC

V: TRBV24-1
J: TRBJ2-2
size: few
D: TRBD1
CDR3: CATSDTPQGTTGELFF
DNA: TGTGCCACCAGTGATACTCCACAGGGGACCACCGGGGAGCTGTTTTTT

V: TRBV3-1
J: TRBJ1-5
size: .
D: .
CDR3: CASSQELGVNQPQHF
DNA: TGTGCCAGCAGCCAAGAGCTAGGGGTTAATCAGCCCCAGCATTTT

V: TRBV7-2
J: TRBJ2-7
size: .
D: TRBD1
CDR3: CASSTGQGKYEQYF
DNA: TGTGCCAGCAGCACAGGACAGGGGAAGTACGAGCAGTACTTC

V: TRBV24-1
J: TRBJ2-3
size: .
D: .
CDR3: CATSDLTSRGDTQYF
DNA: TGTGCCACCAGTGATTTGACGAGCAGGGGAGATACGCAGTATTTT

V: TRBV7-8
J: TRBJ2-6
size: few
D: .
CDR3: CASSNSSGANVLTF
DNA: TGTGCCAGCAGTAACAGCTCTGGGGCCAACGTCCTGACTTTC

V: TRBV18
J: TRBJ2-7
size: .
D: .
CDR3: CASSPPNPRGPAAGGYEQYF
DNA: TGTGCCAGCTCACCACCCAATCCCCGGGGGCCGGCGGCGGGTGGCTACGAGCAGTACTTC

V: TRBV20-1
J: TRBJ2-7
size: once
D: TRBD2
CDR3: CSRILLAGDSYEQYF
DNA: TGCAGTCGGATTCTTCTAGCGGGGGACTCCTACGAGCAGTACTTC

V: TRBV7-6
J: TRBJ2-1
size: few
D: TRBD2
CDR3: CASSNGATSGNNEQFF
DNA: TGTGCCAGCAGCAACGGGGCCACTAGCGGGAACAATGAGCAGTTCTTC

V: TRBV20-1
J: TRBJ2-7
size: .
D: .
CDR3: CSASLPRRLPYEQYF
DNA: TGCAGTGCTAGTCTTCCTAGACGTCTACCTTACGAGCAGTACTTC

V: TRBV9
J: TRBJ1-1
size: .
D: .
CDR3: CASSVSHDPNTEAFF
DNA: TGTGCCAGCAGCGTATCCCACGACCCGAACACTGAAGCTTTCTTT

V: TRBV6-2/TRBV6-3
J: TRBJ1-6
size: many
D: TRBD1
CDR3: CASSPGQEHSPLHF
DNA: TGTGCCAGCAGCCCGGGACAGGAGCATTCACCCCTCCACTTT

V: TRBV5-1
J: TRBJ2-7
size: .
D: .
CDR3: CASRRTVDSYEQYF
DNA: TGCGCCAGCAGAAGGACAGTCGACTCCTACGAGCAGTACTTC

V: TRBV7-2
J: TRBJ2-5
size: few
D: .
CDR3: CASSRNSVEETQYF
DNA: TGTGCCAGCAGTCGAAATAGTGTTGAAGAGACCCAGTACTTC

V: TRBV7-9
J: TRBJ2-5
size: few
D: .
CDR3: CASSSSRGQETQYF
DNA: TGTGCCAGCAGCTCCTCCCGGGGGCAGGAGACCCAGTACTTC

V: TRBV12-3/TRBV12-4
J: TRBJ1-1
size: .
D: .
CDR3: CASTNHTANTEAFF
DNA: TGTGCCAGCACAAACCACACAGCGAACACTGAAGCTTTCTTT

V: TRBV7-2
J: TRBJ2-1
size: .
D: .
CDR3: CASRRDTARYNEQFF
DNA: TGTGCCAGCAGGCGAGATACCGCGCGTTACAATGAGCAGTTCTTC